The 28 T cell receptor beta chains given below trace back to one sample, sequenced in a study of shared clonotypes between healthy human individuals. The repertoire was sequenced with immunoSEQ multiplex PCR; TCRdb's copy has only in-frame clones and lacks some. The sample lists about 1.5 million clones; approximately 98% were seen once. Input material: naive CD4+ T cells sorted from blood. This sample's subset: CD45RA+ positively selected. All receptors derive from a man aged 25 to 40 in good health.

This chain links TRBV18 with TRBJ2-1; possibly TRBD2 for D (7 bases). CDR1 and CDR2 from the germline V gene are KGHSH and LQKENI. This CDR3 is 17 amino acids long. With 0 bases removed from V and 4 bases from J, the gap between germline ends came to 16 bases. In DNA, the CDR3 is TGTGCCAGCTCACCACCCGGCGGGAGACAGGCTTACAATGAGCAGTTCTTC. Its translation: CASSPPGGRQAYNEQFF.

This sequence joins TRBV19 and TRBJ1-1; the D is unclear. The CDR3 has 16 amino acids. Germline-derived CDR1 and CDR2 are LNHDA and SQIVND (reference sequence). V gave up 3 bases and J gave up 1 base, with 15 bases separating them. CDR3 amino acids: CASSIESGRRNTEAFF. Here the CDR3 DNA reads TGTGCCAGTAGTATTGAGAGCGGCAGGAGGAACACTGAAGCTTTCTTT.

The chain has TRBV5-6 and TRBJ1-2; tentative D call: TRBD1 (6 bases). Germline CDR1 and CDR2: SGHDT and YYEEEE. CDR3 length: 15 amino acids. V was cut by 4 bases and J by 1 base, with 14 bases left in between. The CDR3, as DNA: TGTGCCAGCAGCGCGTCTCAGGGGTATAACTATGGCTACACCTTC. This codes for CASSASQGYNYGYTF.

This chain links TRBV29-1 with TRBJ2-1; D perhaps matches TRBD1 (5 bases). The germline CDR1 and CDR2 sequences are SQVTM and ANQGSEA. The CDR3 sequence is 13 residues long. The V end lost 3 bases, the J end lost 0 bases, and 6 bases lay between the germline ends. The CDR3 protein is CSVDRDSYNEQFF. As DNA, the CDR3 is TGCAGCGTTGACAGGGACTCCTACAATGAGCAGTTCTTC.

The chain recombines TRBV6-1 with TRBJ2-5; 8 bases align to TRBD1. J lost 7 bases, V lost 6 bases, and 10 bases had no gene match. The CDR3 is 14 amino acids. Germline CDR1 and CDR2: MNHNS and SASEGT. This CDR3 is CASRRGQGGGTQYF. The CDR3 DNA is TGTGCCAGCAGGCGTGGACAGGGTGGGGGGACCCAGTACTTC.

For the CDR3, the DNA is TGTGCCAGCATCCCCCAGGGAGGACGAAACGAGCAGTACTTC. It encodes CASIPQGGRNEQYF. The chain has TRBV27 and TRBJ2-7; tentative D call: TRBD2 (6 bases). The CDR3 spans 14 residues. Germline V gene sequence: CDR1 MNHEY, CDR2 SMNVEV (reference sequence). Trimming pared 7 bases from V and 5 bases from J, leaving 18 bases between.

The V call is TRBV6-6, the J call TRBJ2-7; the D gene is possibly TRBD2 (6 bases). Trimming took off 2 bases at V and 0 bases at J, with 11 bases between the two ends. This CDR3 spans 15 amino acids. Germline CDR1 is MNHNY and CDR2 is SVGAGI (reference sequence). DNA of the CDR3: TGTGCCAGCAGTTACGTACGGACTATCTCCTACGAGCAGTACTTC. Translation gives CASSYVRTISYEQYF.

The chain recombines TRBV7-6 with TRBJ2-1; weak D call: TRBD2 (6 bases). Germline loops: CDR1 SGHVS, CDR2 FNYEAQ. Between the trimmed V and J ends, which lost 5 bases and 7 bases, there was a span of 18 bases. The CDR3 is 15 amino acids. The CDR3 here is CASSPWRDSGNEQFF. The DNA for the CDR3 is TGTGCCAGCAGCCCGTGGAGGGATTCGGGGAATGAGCAGTTCTTC. Using reference TRBV7-6 and TRBJ2-1 for the parts outside the CDR3, the full variable domain is GAGVSQSPRYKVTKRGQDVALRCDPISGHVSLYWYRQALGQGPEFLTYFNYEAQQDKSGLPNDRFSAERPEGSISTLTIQRTEQRDSAMYRCASSPWRDSGNEQFFGPGTRLTVL.

This sequence joins TRBV11-3 and TRBJ1-1; TRBD1 might be the D (5 bases). V was trimmed by 5 bases and J by 1 base, leaving 11 bases between them. Germline assignment: CDR1 SGHNT and CDR2 YENEEA. CDR3 size: 14 residues. Here the CDR3 DNA reads TGTGCCAGCAGCCCCGGTGGGGGGAACACTGAAGCTTTCTTT. Amino acids: CASSPGGGNTEAFF.

CDR3 DNA: TGTGCCATCAGTGAGTCAGGGGACTACGAGCAGTACTTC. Protein product: CAISESGDYEQYF. V gene TRBV10-3 combines with J gene TRBJ2-7, with D tentatively TRBD1 (5 bases). The germline V gene encodes CDR1 ENHRY and CDR2 SYGVKD. V was cut by 0 bases and J by 3 bases, with 6 bases left in between. This CDR3 is 13 amino acids long.

This chain uses TRBV19 with TRBJ1-3, with a possible D match to TRBD1 (5 bases). There are 15 residues in the CDR3. From germline, CDR1 is LNHDA and CDR2 SQIVND (reference sequence). V lost 3 bases to trimming and J lost 3 bases, with 12 bases between them. The CDR3 here is CASSIGHDYGNTIYF. The CDR3 DNA reads as TGTGCCAGTAGTATTGGACATGACTATGGAAACACCATATATTTT.

This chain connects TRBV11-3 to TRBJ2-1, with 14 nucleotides matching TRBD2. J lost 6 bases, V lost 2 bases, and 3 bases had no gene match. Germline-derived CDR1 and CDR2 are SGHNT and YENEEA. The CDR3 has 16 amino acids. The CDR3 loop is CASSLPGTSGSNEQFF. The CDR3 nucleotides are TGTGCCAGCAGCTTACCCGGGACTAGCGGGAGCAATGAGCAGTTCTTC.

CDR3 DNA: TGTGCCAGCAGCACGGTCCCAATAGGAACCGGGGAGCTGTTTTTT. Translated: CASSTVPIGTGELFF. The chain is built from TRBV5-3 and TRBJ2-2; D gene unclear. TRBV5-3 is recorded as an ORF, its role being uncertain. Trimming cost V 8 bases and J 5 bases, with 19 bases left between them. The CDR3 extends over 15 amino acids.

CDR3 sequence reads: CASSYTSGRSETQYF. The DNA for the CDR3 is TGCGCCAGCAGCTACACTAGCGGGAGAAGCGAGACCCAGTACTTC. The J gene is TRBJ2-5, the V gene TRBV5-1; TRBD2 aligns across 11 bases. J lost 5 bases, V lost 3 bases, and 6 bases had no gene match. The V gene's germline CDR1 is SGHRS and CDR2 YFSETQ. The CDR3 extends over 15 amino acids.

This chain links TRBV15 with TRBJ2-7; weak D call: TRBD1 (5 bases). There are 15 residues in the CDR3. V lost 0 bases and J 3 bases, leaving 12 bases between the germline ends. CDR1 is LNHNV and CDR2 is YYDKDF in the germline V gene (reference sequence). CDR3 in amino acids: CATSRDWGGNYEQYF. The CDR3 nucleotides are TGTGCCACCAGCAGAGATTGGGGCGGAAACTACGAGCAGTACTTC.

The chain employs TRBV9 and TRBJ2-7; TRBD1 matches 8 bases. This CDR3 spans 14 amino acids. J was trimmed by 6 bases and V by 3 bases; bases with no gene match: 8. The V gene's germline CDR1 is SGDLS and CDR2 YYNGEE. The CDR3 here is CASSEQTGVGEQYF. The CDR3 DNA follows: TGTGCCAGCAGCGAGCAGACAGGGGTAGGCGAGCAGTACTTC.

This clone has a single count. V and J are TRBV28 and TRBJ1-2; D may be TRBD1 (6 bases). There are 13 residues in the CDR3. CDR1 is MDHEN and CDR2 is SYDVKM in the germline V gene. Trimming removed 8 bases at V and 6 bases at J, with 16 bases between. CDR3 coding DNA: TGTGCCAGCCATCTCCGGGGGCGAGATGGCTACACCTTC. It yields the protein CASHLRGRDGYTF.

This chain joins TRBV5-6 and TRBJ1-5; D unclear. Germline V gene lookup returns CDR1 SGHDT and CDR2 YYEEEE. This CDR3 comprises 16 residues. V lost 0 bases and J lost 0, with 10 bases in between. The CDR3 DNA reads as TGTGCCAGCAGCTTGGGGTACAAGTATAGCAATCAGCCCCAGCATTTT. Amino acids: CASSLGYKYSNQPQHF.

The chain combines TRBV15 with TRBJ1-2; D might be TRBD1 (6 bases). The germline V gene encodes CDR1 LNHNV and CDR2 YYDKDF (reference sequence). This CDR3 is 13 amino acids long. V lost 3 bases to trimming and J lost 8 bases, with 13 bases between them. CDR3 bases: TGTGCCACCAGCAGGGACAGCTTCGACGGCTACACCTTC. Protein: CATSRDSFDGYTF.

The chain combines TRBV19 with TRBJ2-3, with a tentative D call TRBD2 (6 bases). The CDR3 length is 16 residues. Trimming stripped 6 bases from V and 0 bases from J, with 16 bases between. The germline CDR1 and CDR2 sequences are LNHDA and SQIVND (reference sequence). CDR3 in DNA: TGTGCCAGTAGCCCAACAACTAGCTCTAGCACAGATACGCAGTATTTT. It specifies CASSPTTSSSTDTQYF.

V gene TRBV1 combines with J gene TRBJ2-1; TRBD2 was called by the table and not checked on the DNA. TRBV1 is a known pseudogene. The CDR3 runs 19 residues. In DNA, the CDR3 is TGCACCAGCAGCCTGAACGGGACTTTACTAGCGGGGTTGAAGGGTGAGCAGTTCTTC. It translates to CTSSLNGTLLAGLKGEQFF.

V gene TRBV29-1 combines with J gene TRBJ1-1; D unclear. In germline, CDR1 is SQVTM, CDR2 ANQGSEA. Trimming cost V 6 bases and J 2 bases, with 16 bases left between them. CDR3 length equals 14 residues. This CDR3 reads CSVAPLGLNTEAFF. DNA of the CDR3: TGCAGCGTCGCCCCCTTAGGGCTTAACACTGAAGCTTTCTTT.

The chain combines TRBV18 with TRBJ2-1; the D is unclear. The CDR3 length is 12 residues. V lost 3 bases and J 7 bases, leaving 7 bases between the germline ends. CDR1 and CDR2 (germline): KGHSH, LQKENI. In DNA, the CDR3 is TGTGCCAGCTCACCGGCGGTTAATGAGCAGTTCTTC. Its translation is CASSPAVNEQFF.

This clone was picked up a small number of times. This chain's CDR3 is CASSQTGDEQYF. CDR3 in DNA: TGTGCCAGCAGCCAGACGGGAGACGAGCAGTACTTC. The J gene is TRBJ2-7, the V gene TRBV7-9; D possibly corresponds to TRBD2 (6 bases). The V end was cut by 5 bases, the J end by 5 bases, with 10 bases between. The CDR3 is 12 residues long. CDR1 is SEHNR, CDR2 FQNEAQ, per germline (reference sequence). The complete variable domain, with remaining parts taken from reference TRBV7-9 and TRBJ2-7, reads DTGVSQNPRHKITKRGQNVTFRCDPISEHNRLYWYRQTLGQGPEFLTYFQNEAQLEKSRLLSDRFSAERPKGSFSTLEIQRTEQGDSAMYLCASSQTGDEQYFGPGTRLTVT.

CDR3 residues: CASSERGVGLAGVRFYEQYF. Written as DNA, the CDR3 is TGTGCCAGCAGTGAAAGGGGGGTGGGACTAGCGGGAGTACGGTTCTACGAGCAGTACTTC. V and J are TRBV2 and TRBJ2-7, with 14 bases that match TRBD2. Looked up from germline, CDR1 is SNHLY and CDR2 is FYNNEI. The CDR3 length is 20 residues. V shed 2 bases and J 3 bases; nucleotides not matched to a gene: 15.

This chain links TRBV19 with TRBJ2-7; D is undetermined. Trimming left V 4 bases short and J 4 bases short, with 11 bases between. This CDR3 comprises 13 residues. Germline CDR1 is LNHDA and CDR2 is SQIVND (reference sequence). CDR3 bases: TGTGCCAGTAGTAATCCGCCTTTATACGAGCAGTACTTC. Translated: CASSNPPLYEQYF.

DNA of the CDR3: TGCGCCAGCAGCCAAGACTCGGGGGACTCTGGGGCCAACGTCCTGACTTTC. This sequence encodes CASSQDSGDSGANVLTF. The V gene is TRBV4-1, the J gene TRBJ2-6, with D tentatively TRBD2 (6 bases). This CDR3 contains 17 residues. Germline V lookup: CDR1 MGHRA, CDR2 YSYEKL. Trimming stripped 0 bases from V and 0 bases from J, with 9 bases between.

This rearrangement joins TRBV7-2 to TRBJ2-5; 8 bases are a match to TRBD1. This CDR3 comprises 14 residues. Trimming removed 5 bases from V and 7 bases from J; junction bases left unmatched: 9. From germline, CDR1 is SGHTA and CDR2 FQGNSA. Here the CDR3 reads CASSPTGAKVTQYF. CDR3 bases: TGTGCCAGCAGCCCGACAGGGGCCAAGGTGACCCAGTACTTC.